This paragraph covers one TCR beta chain sequence. These data belong to a study of OX40 agonist ivuxolimab in advanced cancers. V lost 2 bases and J lost 0, with 13 bases in between. Germline V gene lookup returns CDR1 SEHNR and CDR2 FQNEAQ (reference sequence). There are 16 residues in the CDR3. Sequenced by immunoSEQ multiplex PCR; TCRdb stores in-frame clones only, minus some. The sample contains tens of thousands of clones, around 80% of which appear only once. This material consisted of CD4+ or CD8+ T cells sorted from blood, taken in a trial of the OX40 agonist ivuxolimab. J is TRBJ1-1 and V is TRBV7-9; D is unclear. The origin of this receptor is an adult with an advanced solid tumor such as melanoma, head and neck, liver or kidney cancer. The CDR3 protein is CASSLRVGRMNTEAFF. Here the CDR3 DNA reads TGTGCCAGCAGCTTAAGGGTAGGCAGAATGAACACTGAAGCTTTCTTT.